The 5 T cell receptor beta chains listed next were all sequenced from one sample in a study of cytomegalovirus exposure and HLA in healthy donors. PCR used 60 Vbeta primers and 13 Jbeta primers. The table came from immunoSEQ multiplex PCR; TCRdb's copy has only in-frame clones and leaves some out. The sample holds about 45,000 clones, approximately 90% seen once. Sequenced input: PBMCs. These receptors originate from a woman in her forties in good health and CMV-seropositive.

This clone was counted only a few times. The V and J genes are TRBV5-1 and TRBJ1-1, with 8 bases matching TRBD1. The length of the CDR3 is 12 residues. Germline CDR1 SGHRS, CDR2 YFSETQ. Trimming removed 0 bases from V and 8 bases from J; junction bases left unmatched: 0. The CDR3 loop reads CASSLGQGEAFF. The CDR3 coding sequence is TGCGCCAGCAGCTTGGGACAGGGGGAAGCTTTCTTT.

V usage is TRBV18 and J usage is TRBJ1-1; weak D call: TRBD1 (6 bases). Looked up from germline, CDR1 is KGHSH and CDR2 is LQKENI. The CDR3 sequence is 15 residues long. V was shortened by 3 bases and J by 0 bases, with 11 bases between the two germline ends. The CDR3 loop reads CASSPPGTLNTEAFF. CDR3 coding DNA: TGTGCCAGCTCACCTCCCGGGACACTGAACACTGAAGCTTTCTTT.

This chain connects TRBV7-2 to TRBJ2-3; D not certain. V shed 3 bases and J shed 6 bases, with 4 bases lying between them. The length of the CDR3 is 11 residues. Per germline, CDR1 SGHTA and CDR2 FQGNSA. In DNA, the CDR3 is TGTGCCAGCAGCTTCGGGGATACGCAGTATTTT. Its protein product is CASSFGDTQYF.

This clone appeared once. J is TRBJ2-1 and V is TRBV10-3; no firm D call. Germline lookup yields CDR1 ENHRY and CDR2 SYGVKD. Trimming stripped 10 bases from V and 3 bases from J, with 10 bases between. The CDR3 has 12 amino acids. The CDR3 DNA reads TGTGCCACCGAGAGTAACTACAATGAGCAGTTCTTC. It specifies CATESNYNEQFF.

The rearrangement joins TRBV2 to TRBJ2-7; D is perhaps TRBD2 (5 bases). The CDR3 sequence is 14 residues long. Trimming stripped 4 bases from V and 3 bases from J, with 13 bases between. Germline V lookup: CDR1 SNHLY, CDR2 FYNNEI. This CDR3 is CASSVEGRDYEQYF. In DNA, the CDR3 is TGTGCCAGCAGTGTTGAGGGAAGGGACTACGAGCAGTACTTC.